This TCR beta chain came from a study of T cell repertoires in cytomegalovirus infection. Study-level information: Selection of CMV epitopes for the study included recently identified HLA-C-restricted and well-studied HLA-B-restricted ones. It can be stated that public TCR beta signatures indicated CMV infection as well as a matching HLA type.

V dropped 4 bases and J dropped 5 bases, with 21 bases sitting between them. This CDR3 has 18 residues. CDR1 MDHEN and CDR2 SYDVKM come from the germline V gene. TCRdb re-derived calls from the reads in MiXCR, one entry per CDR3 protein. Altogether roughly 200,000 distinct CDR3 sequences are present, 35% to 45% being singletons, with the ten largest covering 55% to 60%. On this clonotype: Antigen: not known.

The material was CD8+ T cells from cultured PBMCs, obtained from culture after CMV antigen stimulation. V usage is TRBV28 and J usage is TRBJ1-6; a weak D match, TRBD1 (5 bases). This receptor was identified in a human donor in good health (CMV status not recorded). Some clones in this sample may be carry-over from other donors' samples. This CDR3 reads CASSSPGRTRPDNSPLHF. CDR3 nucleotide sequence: TGTGCCAGCAGTTCCCCAGGGAGAACCCGCCCTGATAATTCACCCCTCCACTTT. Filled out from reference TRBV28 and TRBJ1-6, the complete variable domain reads DVKVTQSSRYLVKRTGEKVFLECVQDMDHENMFWYRQDPGLGLRLIYFSYDVKMKEKGDIPEGYSVSREKKERFSLILESASTNQTSMYLCASSSPGRTRPDNSPLHFGNGTRLTVT.